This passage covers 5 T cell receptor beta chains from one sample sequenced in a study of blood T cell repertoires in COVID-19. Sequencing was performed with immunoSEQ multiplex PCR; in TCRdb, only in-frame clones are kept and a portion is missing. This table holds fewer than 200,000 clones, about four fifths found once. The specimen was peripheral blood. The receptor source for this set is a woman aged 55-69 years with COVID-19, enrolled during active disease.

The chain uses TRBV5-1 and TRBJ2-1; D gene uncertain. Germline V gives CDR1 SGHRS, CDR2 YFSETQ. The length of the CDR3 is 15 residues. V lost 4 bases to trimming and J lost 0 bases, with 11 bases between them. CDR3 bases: TGCGCCAGCAGCGTTGGAGAAGGCTCCTACAATGAGCAGTTCTTC. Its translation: CASSVGEGSYNEQFF.

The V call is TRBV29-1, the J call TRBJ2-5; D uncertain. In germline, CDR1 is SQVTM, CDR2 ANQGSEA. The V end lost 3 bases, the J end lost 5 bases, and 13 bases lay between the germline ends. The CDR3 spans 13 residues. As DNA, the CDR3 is TGCAGCGTTGACCCGACACAACGGGAGACCCAGTACTTC. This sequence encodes CSVDPTQRETQYF.

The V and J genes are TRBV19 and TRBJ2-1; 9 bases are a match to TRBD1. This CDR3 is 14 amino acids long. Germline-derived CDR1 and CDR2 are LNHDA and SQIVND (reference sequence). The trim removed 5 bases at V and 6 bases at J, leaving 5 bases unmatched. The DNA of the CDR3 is TGTGCCAGTAGTCTCCGGGACAGGGTCAATGAGCAGTTCTTC. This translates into CASSLRDRVNEQFF.

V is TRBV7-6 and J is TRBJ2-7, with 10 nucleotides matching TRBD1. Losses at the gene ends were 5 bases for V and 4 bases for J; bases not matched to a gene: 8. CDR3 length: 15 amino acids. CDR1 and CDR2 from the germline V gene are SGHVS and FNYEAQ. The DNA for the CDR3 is TGTGCCAGCAGCCCCAATCCGGGACAGGGGTACGAGCAGTACTTC. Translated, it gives CASSPNPGQGYEQYF.

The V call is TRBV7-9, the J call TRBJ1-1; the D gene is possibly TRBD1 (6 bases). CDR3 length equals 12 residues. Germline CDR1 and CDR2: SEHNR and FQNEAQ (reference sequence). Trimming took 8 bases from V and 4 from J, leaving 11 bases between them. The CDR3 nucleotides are TGTGCCAGCCAAATAGGGGGCACTGAAGCTTTCTTT. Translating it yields CASQIGGTEAFF.